Included here is one TCR beta chain sequence, with context. Trimming left V 5 bases short and J 1 base short, with 14 bases between. The germline V gene encodes CDR1 PRHDT and CDR2 FYEKMQ (reference sequence). The CDR3 covers 15 residues. The source of the sample is a study of CD8 T cells in Susac syndrome. Sequencing of TCR beta, carried out with a high-throughput approach, was applied to CD8+ and CD4+ T cells from the blood. Healthy donors, matched for age and sex, constituted the control group. TEMRA cells were FACS-enriched, and CD8+ and CD4+ T cells were isolated negatively. Reverse transcription of about 0.5 to 1 ug RNA was carried out with random hexamers. Amplification of TCR beta CDR3 by immunoSEQ multiplex PCR spanned 54 Vbeta and 13 Jbeta. TCRdb itself ran the immunoSEQ multiplex PCR reads through MiXCR, one entry per CDR3 protein. The top ten clones hold approximately 0.3% of a sample with tens of thousands of distinct CDR3 sequences, more than 85% of them seen once.

The gene calls are TRBV13 and TRBJ1-1; no firm D call. The origin of this receptor is a human donor in good health. The specimen sequenced was CD8+ T cells from PBMCs. In DNA, the CDR3 is TGTGCCAGCAGCCCCTCCTCAAACTGGAACACTGAAGCTTTCTTT. Translated: CASSPSSNWNTEAFF.